This is a list of T cell receptor beta chains from one sample in a study of blood T cell repertoires in COVID-19. Method: immunoSEQ multiplex PCR; TCRdb's copy keeps in-frame clones and lacks some. The sample records a few hundred thousand clones, roughly nine tenths being singletons. Sequenced material: peripheral blood. These receptors all stem from a woman aged 35 to 49 who had recovered from COVID-19. Both conserved end residues are part of each CDR3. The order of the fields is clone size, V gene, J gene, D gene, CDR3 length, CDR3 DNA, CDR3 protein. D genes are given only for firm matches. Part of the rows lack a size; the others show once, few, many or a class for expanded clones.

NA,TRBV6-5,TRBJ1-1,NA,14,TGTGCCAGCAGTTACCAATGGGGAGGGACTGAAGCTTTCTTT,CASSYQWGGTEAFF
once,TRBV5-1,TRBJ1-1,TRBD1,14,TGCGCCAGCAGCTCGGGAGGACAGGGGAAAGAAGCTTTCTTT,CASSSGGQGKEAFF
NA,TRBV7-6,TRBJ1-5,NA,15,TGTGCCAGCAGCTTAGCGAGGGGGTTTTCTCAGCCCCAGCATTTT,CASSLARGFSQPQHF
NA,TRBV29-1,TRBJ1-2,NA,12,TGCAGCGTTGGATCAGCTAACTATGGCTACACCTTC,CSVGSANYGYTF
NA,TRBV4-1,TRBJ2-1,TRBD2,16,TGCGCCAGCAGCCAAGCGGGACTAGGGCAGGTCGATGAGCAGTTCTTC,CASSQAGLGQVDEQFF
NA,TRBV2,TRBJ2-5,NA,13,TGTGCCACCAGGAAAGGGGGTCAAGAGACCCAGTACTTC,CATRKGGQETQYF
NA,TRBV9,TRBJ2-1,TRBD2,13,TGTGCCAGCAGCAAGGGACTAGCGGATGAGCAGTTCTTC,CASSKGLADEQFF
NA,TRBV5-6,TRBJ2-2,NA,15,TGTGCCAGCAGCTCGTGGTGGCTGAACACCGGGGAGCTGTTTTTT,CASSSWWLNTGELFF
NA,TRBV30,TRBJ2-2,TRBD1,15,TGTGCCTGGAGTTCTGGGACAGGGGGAACCGGGGAGCTGTTTTTT,CAWSSGTGGTGELFF
NA,TRBV28,TRBJ2-7,TRBD2,15,TGTGCCAGCAGTTTTTCTTTGAGGGAGGGCTACGAGCAGTACTTC,CASSFSLREGYEQYF
NA,TRBV5-1,TRBJ2-1,TRBD2,19,TGCGCCAGCAGCTTGGAGCGGGAGGGCCTTGGAATGTCCTACAATGAGCAGTTCTTC,CASSLEREGLGMSYNEQFF
NA,TRBV6-5,TRBJ1-2,TRBD1,13,TGTGCCAGCAGTTATCAGGGACAGTATGGCTACACCTTC,CASSYQGQYGYTF
NA,TRBV6-6,TRBJ1-2,NA,12,TGTGCCAGCAGCCCACCCGGAGGGGACTACACCTTC,CASSPPGGDYTF
NA,TRBV5-1,TRBJ1-6,NA,14,TGCGCCAGCAGCTCTGGACAGAACCGTTCACCCCTCCACTTT,CASSSGQNRSPLHF
NA,TRBV15,TRBJ1-3,NA,15,TGTGCCACCGAGAACCCGGGAGGGGTCGGAAACACCATATATTTT,CATENPGGVGNTIYF
once,TRBV4-1,TRBJ2-3,TRBD2,17,TGCGCCAGCAGCCAAGATAGTATGGTAGCGGGGATCGATACGCAGTATTTT,CASSQDSMVAGIDTQYF
NA,TRBV18,TRBJ1-2,NA,19,TGTGCCAGCTCACCACCTCTCGAGGCGGATATGCTGAAAATCTATGGCTACACCTTC,CASSPPLEADMLKIYGYTF
NA,TRBV4-1,TRBJ1-3,NA,17,TGCGCCAGCAGCCAAGAGGGGCAGATAAGCTCTGGAAACACCATATATTTT,CASSQEGQISSGNTIYF
NA,TRBV18,TRBJ1-4,TRBD1,13,TGTGCCAGCTCACCGGGACAGGATGAAAAACTGTTTTTT,CASSPGQDEKLFF
NA,TRBV11-2,TRBJ2-1,NA,15,TGTGCCAGCAGCCCCCCCCGTGGCCAGGGCAATGAGCAGTTCTTC,CASSPPRGQGNEQFF
NA,TRBV12-3/TRBV12-4,TRBJ1-5,NA,12,TGTGCCAGCAGTATCCTGAATCAGCCCCAGCATTTT,CASSILNQPQHF
once,TRBV28,TRBJ2-7,NA,16,TGTGCCAGCAGTTTCATAGATCTCCGTGGAGAGGACGAGCAGTACTTC,CASSFIDLRGEDEQYF